This entry lists 14 T cell receptor beta chains sequenced from one sample in a study of cytomegalovirus exposure and HLA in healthy donors. Profiling relied on immunoSEQ multiplex PCR, and the TCRdb table lists in-frame clones only, not all of them. The table has approximately 150,000 clones, approximately 86% seen once. Sequencing was carried out using PBMCs. These receptors were taken from a man younger than 35 in good health and CMV-seropositive.

The J gene is TRBJ1-4, the V gene TRBV27; 8 bases map to TRBD1. The CDR3 has 17 amino acids. CDR1 is MNHEY and CDR2 is SMNVEV in the germline V gene (reference sequence). V shed 5 bases and J 5 bases; nucleotides not matched to a gene: 13. The CDR3 loop is CASSNTRRQGLNEKLFF. The CDR3 DNA sequence: TGTGCCAGCAGTAACACAAGACGACAGGGGTTAAATGAAAAACTGTTTTTT.

The chain recombines TRBV9 with TRBJ2-1, with TRBD2 identical over 7 bases. The trim removed 4 bases at V and 3 bases at J, leaving 10 bases unmatched. The CDR3 extends over 16 amino acids. Germline CDR1 is SGDLS and CDR2 is YYNGEE. DNA of the CDR3: TGTGCCAGCAGCCCCCGTTCGGGGGGTCACTACAATGAGCAGTTCTTC. Amino acids: CASSPRSGGHYNEQFF.

This clone was counted a single time. The rearrangement joins TRBV5-1 to TRBJ1-2; a possible D gene is TRBD1 (6 bases). Per germline, CDR1 SGHRS and CDR2 YFSETQ. V shed 2 bases and J shed 7 bases, with 24 bases lying between them. The CDR3 contains 17 residues. The CDR3 coding sequence is TGCGCCAGCAGCTTCGGGGACACCGTTCTTGGGTTCGCTGGCTACACCTTC. It codes for CASSFGDTVLGFAGYTF. The whole variable domain, remainder taken from reference TRBV5-1 and TRBJ1-2, is KAGVTQTPRYLIKTRGQQVTLSCSPISGHRSVSWYQQTPGQGLQFLFEYFSETQRNKGNFPGRFSGRQFSNSRSEMNVSTLELGDSALYLCASSFGDTVLGFAGYTFGSGTRLTVV.

As DNA, the CDR3 is TGTGCCAGCAGCCGTCAAACAGGGGTGGGGTACGAGCAGTACTTC. As protein: CASSRQTGVGYEQYF. V usage is TRBV6-5 and J usage is TRBJ2-7, with 7 bases lining up with TRBD1. CDR3 size: 15 residues. The junction had 12 bases not matched to a gene; V was cut back by 6 bases and J by 4 bases. Germline lookup yields CDR1 MNHEY and CDR2 SVGAGI.

The DNA for the CDR3 is TGTGCCAGCAGCTTAAATGCGGGGGCGAATACGCAGTATTTT. Protein sequence: CASSLNAGANTQYF. This rearrangement joins TRBV11-3 to TRBJ2-3; perhaps TRBD2 as D (7 bases). Germline CDR1 reads SGHNT; CDR2 reads YENEEA. Trimming took 2 bases from V and 7 from J, leaving 13 bases between them. The length of the CDR3 is 14 residues.

This chain joins TRBV9 and TRBJ1-2; weak D call: TRBD1 (6 bases). V was shortened by 0 bases and J by 8 bases, with 17 bases between the two germline ends. This CDR3 is 15 amino acids long. Looked up from germline, CDR1 is SGDLS and CDR2 is YYNGEE. The CDR3 loop reads CASSVGDKGQVGYTF. CDR3 DNA: TGTGCCAGCAGCGTAGGGGACAAGGGCCAGGTGGGCTACACCTTC.

This sequence joins TRBV4-1 and TRBJ2-1; 9 nucleotides agree with TRBD2. This CDR3 spans 16 amino acids. CDR1 is MGHRA and CDR2 is YSYEKL in the germline V gene. J lost 4 bases, V lost 3 bases, and 7 bases had no gene match. The CDR3 sequence: CASSHPTSGLYNEQFF. DNA of the CDR3: TGCGCCAGCAGCCACCCGACTAGCGGACTTTACAATGAGCAGTTCTTC.

The V and J genes are TRBV7-8 and TRBJ2-7, with D possibly matching TRBD2 (6 bases). V was cut by 7 bases and J by 4 bases, with 29 bases left in between. The CDR3 covers 18 residues. The germline V gene encodes CDR1 SGHVS and CDR2 FQNEAQ. The chain's CDR3 is CASILNVGLGREWYEQYF. The DNA for the CDR3 is TGTGCCAGCATCCTAAATGTAGGGCTTGGGCGGGAATGGTACGAGCAGTACTTC.

The V and J genes are TRBV9 and TRBJ1-5; tentatively, D is TRBD1 (6 bases). The germline CDR1 and CDR2 sequences are SGDLS and YYNGEE. The CDR3 has 14 amino acids. V lost 5 bases to trimming and J lost 1 base, with 10 bases between them. CDR3 sequence reads: CASSEGGSNQPQHF. The CDR3 bases are TGTGCCAGCAGTGAGGGGGGGAGCAATCAGCCCCAGCATTTT.

The chain joins TRBV6-1 to TRBJ2-7, with TRBD1 as a possible D gene (5 bases). The CDR3 totals 15 residues. The germline CDR1 and CDR2 sequences are MNHNS and SASEGT. The V and J ends lost 2 bases and 1 base respectively, with 12 bases between them. The CDR3 sequence is CASSERGGESYEQYF. The CDR3 nucleotides are TGTGCCAGCAGTGAAAGGGGTGGGGAATCCTACGAGCAGTACTTC.

This clone appeared a few times. The chain couples TRBV2 to TRBJ1-5; possible D gene TRBD1, 5 bases. This CDR3 spans 15 amino acids. CDR1 is SNHLY and CDR2 is FYNNEI in the germline V gene. The V end was cut by 2 bases, the J end by 5 bases, with 13 bases between. The CDR3 reads CASSEFRAPYQPQHF. The CDR3 DNA reads as TGTGCCAGCAGTGAATTCAGGGCCCCTTATCAGCCCCAGCATTTT.

The chain recombines TRBV30 with TRBJ1-2, with D hard to call. Germline CDR1 GTSNPN, CDR2 SVGIG (reference sequence). The V end lost 2 bases, the J end lost 4 bases, and 8 bases lay between the germline ends. The CDR3 length is 12 residues. CDR3 sequence (DNA): TGTGCCTGGAGTCCTAATTTCTATGGCTACACCTTC. Its translation is CAWSPNFYGYTF.

The sample holds a few counts of this clone. Other DNA sequences in this sample translate to the same CDR3. The J gene is TRBJ1-2, the V gene TRBV6-5; 10 nucleotides agree with TRBD1. V shed 5 bases and J 5 bases; nucleotides not matched to a gene: 2. The CDR3 is 13 residues long. Germline CDR1 reads MNHEY; CDR2 reads SVGAGI. The CDR3 coding sequence is TGTGCCAGCAGTCGGGACAGGGGATATGGCTACACCTTC. Amino acids: CASSRDRGYGYTF.

This chain joins TRBV7-6 and TRBJ2-7; D may be TRBD2 (6 bases). This CDR3 is 15 amino acids long. The V gene's germline CDR1 is SGHVS and CDR2 FNYEAQ. The ends were cut back, 5 bases at V and 2 bases at J, with 16 bases in the middle. The CDR3 sequence is CASSGAEGGAYEQYF. CDR3 DNA sequence: TGTGCCAGCAGCGGGGCGGAGGGAGGAGCCTACGAGCAGTACTTC. Full variable domain (outside the CDR3, taken from reference TRBV7-6 and TRBJ2-7): GAGVSQSPRYKVTKRGQDVALRCDPISGHVSLYWYRQALGQGPEFLTYFNYEAQQDKSGLPNDRFSAERPEGSISTLTIQRTEQRDSAMYRCASSGAEGGAYEQYFGPGTRLTVT.